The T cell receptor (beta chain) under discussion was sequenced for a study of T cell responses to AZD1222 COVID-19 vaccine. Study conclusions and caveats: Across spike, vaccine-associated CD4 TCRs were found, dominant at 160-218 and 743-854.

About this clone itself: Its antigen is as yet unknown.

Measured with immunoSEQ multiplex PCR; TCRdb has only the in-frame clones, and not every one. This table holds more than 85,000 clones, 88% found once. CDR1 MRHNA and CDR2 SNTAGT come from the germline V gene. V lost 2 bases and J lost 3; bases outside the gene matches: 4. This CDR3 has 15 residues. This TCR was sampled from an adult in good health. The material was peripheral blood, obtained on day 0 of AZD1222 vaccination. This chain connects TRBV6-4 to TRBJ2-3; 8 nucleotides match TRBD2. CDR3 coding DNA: TGTGCCAGCAGTGACGGGGCGGGAGGAACAGATACGCAGTATTTT. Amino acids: CASSDGAGGTDTQYF.